These T cell receptor beta chains were read from a single sample in a study of blood T cell repertoires in COVID-19. Generated by immunoSEQ multiplex PCR, the TCRdb table keeps only in-frame clones and is missing some. The profile covers 200,000 to 250,000 clones, with 75% to 85% appearing a single time and approximately 5% taken by the ten largest. The sequencing sample was made of peripheral blood. The receptors come from a woman in her 70s with COVID-19, enrolled during active disease. Both conserved end residues are part of each CDR3. The order of the fields is D gene, clone size, V gene, J gene, CDR3 DNA, CDR3 protein. A D gene is named only where the DNA matches it firmly. Only some rows state a clone size, as once, few, many or a class for expanded clones.

d_gene: TRBD2
abundance: .
v_gene: TRBV6-4
j_gene: TRBJ2-1
CDR3nt: TGTGCCACTCAAACCGGGACTAGCGGGCACAATGAGCAGTTCTTC
CDR3aa: CATQTGTSGHNEQFF

d_gene: .
abundance: .
v_gene: TRBV6-1
j_gene: TRBJ1-1
CDR3nt: TGTGCCAGCAGATCCTCGGACAGACGTGAAGCTTTCTTT
CDR3aa: CASRSSDRREAFF

d_gene: TRBD2
abundance: .
v_gene: TRBV28
j_gene: TRBJ2-1
CDR3nt: TGTGCCAGCAGTTTATATTCACTAGCGTCCTGGGGTGAGCAGTTCTTC
CDR3aa: CASSLYSLASWGEQFF

d_gene: TRBD1
abundance: .
v_gene: TRBV7-9
j_gene: TRBJ1-1
CDR3nt: TGTGCCAGCAGCTTTCGACAGGGGGCAAGAATCACTGAAGCTTTCTTT
CDR3aa: CASSFRQGARITEAFF

d_gene: TRBD1
abundance: .
v_gene: TRBV4-2
j_gene: TRBJ1-1
CDR3nt: TGTGCCAGCAGCCAAGTTGGGGCCCGACCGGGACAGGGTGCAATAACTGAAGCTTTCTTT
CDR3aa: CASSQVGARPGQGAITEAFF

d_gene: TRBD1
abundance: .
v_gene: TRBV30
j_gene: TRBJ2-7
CDR3nt: TGTGCCTGGAGTCCGAAGGGGGCGAAGTACCACGAGCAGTACTTC
CDR3aa: CAWSPKGAKYHEQYF

d_gene: TRBD1
abundance: .
v_gene: TRBV4-1
j_gene: TRBJ2-6
CDR3nt: TGCGCCAGCAGCCAAGCTATAAAGGCAGGGGGCGTCATCGCTGGGGCCAACGTCCTGACTTTC
CDR3aa: CASSQAIKAGGVIAGANVLTF

d_gene: .
abundance: .
v_gene: TRBV19
j_gene: TRBJ1-5
CDR3nt: TGTGCCAGTGCGGACACCCGCAATCAGCCCCAGCATTTT
CDR3aa: CASADTRNQPQHF

d_gene: .
abundance: few
v_gene: TRBV3-1/TRBV3-2
j_gene: TRBJ2-7
CDR3nt: TGTGCCAGCAGTCGAGGGTTTAGCTACGAGCAGTACTTC
CDR3aa: CASSRGFSYEQYF

d_gene: .
abundance: .
v_gene: TRBV7-2
j_gene: TRBJ2-1
CDR3nt: TGTGCCAGCACCCTATTAGGGAGGTCCTACAATGAGCAGTTCTTC
CDR3aa: CASTLLGRSYNEQFF

d_gene: TRBD1
abundance: .
v_gene: TRBV15
j_gene: TRBJ2-2
CDR3nt: TGTGCCACCAGCGGTCAGGGGGCGAACACCGGGGAGCTGTTTTTT
CDR3aa: CATSGQGANTGELFF

d_gene: TRBD1
abundance: .
v_gene: TRBV28
j_gene: TRBJ1-6
CDR3nt: TGTGCCAGCAGTTCAATACAGGGGGTTTATAATTCACCCCTCCACTTT
CDR3aa: CASSSIQGVYNSPLHF

d_gene: .
abundance: .
v_gene: TRBV7-9
j_gene: TRBJ1-5
CDR3nt: TGTGCCAGCAGCTTAGGGACAACGCTTAATCAGCCCCAGCATTTT
CDR3aa: CASSLGTTLNQPQHF

d_gene: .
abundance: .
v_gene: TRBV25-1
j_gene: TRBJ1-1
CDR3nt: TGTGCCAGCAGTGAAACGGGCAGGGACACTGAAGCTTTCTTT
CDR3aa: CASSETGRDTEAFF

d_gene: .
abundance: .
v_gene: TRBV5-6
j_gene: TRBJ2-7
CDR3nt: TGTGCCAGCAGCTCAACCGCCGGGTTCCTCTCCTACGAGCAGTACTTC
CDR3aa: CASSSTAGFLSYEQYF

d_gene: .
abundance: .
v_gene: TRBV5-4
j_gene: TRBJ1-4
CDR3nt: TGTGCCAGCAGCTCACCAACAGCAGTAGAAAAACTGTTTTTT
CDR3aa: CASSSPTAVEKLFF

d_gene: TRBD1
abundance: .
v_gene: TRBV5-4
j_gene: TRBJ2-7
CDR3nt: TGTGCCAGCAGCTTGGTTCATTTGGACAGGGGAGGCTACGAGCAGTACTTC
CDR3aa: CASSLVHLDRGGYEQYF

d_gene: TRBD2
abundance: .
v_gene: TRBV3-1/TRBV3-2
j_gene: TRBJ2-7
CDR3nt: TGTGCCAGCAGATCTAGCGGGCCCTCCTACGAGCAGTACTTC
CDR3aa: CASRSSGPSYEQYF

d_gene: TRBD1
abundance: .
v_gene: TRBV5-1
j_gene: TRBJ1-1
CDR3nt: TGCGCCAGCAGCTGGACCACCGGGACAGGGGGAGGTGAAGCTTTCTTT
CDR3aa: CASSWTTGTGGGEAFF

d_gene: .
abundance: few
v_gene: TRBV19
j_gene: TRBJ2-1
CDR3nt: TGTGCCAGTAGGAGAGGGAAACCGCCCGACGGGGTCTACAATGAGCAGTTCTTC
CDR3aa: CASRRGKPPDGVYNEQFF

d_gene: .
abundance: .
v_gene: TRBV7-2
j_gene: TRBJ2-1
CDR3nt: TGTGCCAGCAGCTTATTCAGGGATCCGAATGAGCAGTTCTTC
CDR3aa: CASSLFRDPNEQFF

d_gene: TRBD2
abundance: .
v_gene: TRBV5-1
j_gene: TRBJ2-1
CDR3nt: TGCGCCAGCAGGACCACGGGACTAGGGGACAATGAGCAGTTCTTC
CDR3aa: CASRTTGLGDNEQFF

d_gene: .
abundance: .
v_gene: TRBV3-1/TRBV3-2
j_gene: TRBJ1-1
CDR3nt: TGTGCCAGCAGCCGTACGGGCACTGAAGCTTTCTTT
CDR3aa: CASSRTGTEAFF

d_gene: TRBD1
abundance: .
v_gene: TRBV29-1
j_gene: TRBJ1-1
CDR3nt: TGCGGTTTTGACAGGGACACTGAAGCTTTCTTT
CDR3aa: CGFDRDTEAFF

d_gene: TRBD1
abundance: .
v_gene: TRBV2
j_gene: TRBJ1-1
CDR3nt: TGTGCCAGCAGGATGGACAGGGCCACTGAAGCTTTCTTT
CDR3aa: CASRMDRATEAFF

d_gene: .
abundance: .
v_gene: TRBV5-1
j_gene: TRBJ1-1
CDR3nt: TGCGCCAGCAGCCTACCCACCGGACAGCCAGAAGCTTTCTTT
CDR3aa: CASSLPTGQPEAFF

d_gene: TRBD1
abundance: few
v_gene: TRBV9
j_gene: TRBJ2-7
CDR3nt: TGTGCCAGCAGCGCGATCCCGGGACAGGGGGGCGAGCAGTACTTC
CDR3aa: CASSAIPGQGGEQYF

d_gene: .
abundance: .
v_gene: TRBV7-2
j_gene: TRBJ1-3
CDR3nt: TGTGCCAGCAGCCAGTCTCCCGGGGGAACTGGAAACACCATATATTTT
CDR3aa: CASSQSPGGTGNTIYF

d_gene: TRBD1
abundance: .
v_gene: TRBV29-1
j_gene: TRBJ2-3
CDR3nt: TGCAGCGGTGACCGGACAGGTCGGCAGTATTTT
CDR3aa: CSGDRTGRQYF

d_gene: .
abundance: .
v_gene: TRBV7-6
j_gene: TRBJ2-7
CDR3nt: TGTGCCAGCAGCTTAGACCCAGGGCGGTCCTACGAGCAGTACTTC
CDR3aa: CASSLDPGRSYEQYF